The 27 T cell receptor beta chains below all came from one sample that was sequenced in a study of tissue T cells after allogeneic stem cell transplantation. TCRdb's table, derived via immunoSEQ multiplex PCR, lists solely in-frame clones and lacks some. This table holds over 40,000 clones, approximately 70% found once. Sequenced material: sorted cells pooled from one or two spleens. These receptors all stem from a pool of C57BL/6 mice in good health.

Comment on this clone: Mouse germline and gene names are used. The read halts 1 residue ahead of the CDR3 end, with the missing end drawn from the germline J gene. This chain links TRBV13-1 with TRBJ2-4; possible D gene TRBD2, 5 bases. The germline V gene has CDR1 NSHNY and CDR2 SYGAGN. V was trimmed by 7 bases and J by 0 bases, leaving 6 bases between them. The length of the CDR3 is 12 residues. CDR3 protein: CASWGSQNTLYF. The DNA read from the CDR3 is TGTGCCAGCTGGGGAAGTCAAAACACCTTGTAC.

As to this clone: Gene names and germline refer to mouse. Read sequence stops 1 residue before the CDR3 end, and the germline J gene provides the missing end. This chain uses TRBV14 with TRBJ2-5; D is tentatively TRBD1 or TRBD2 (5 bases each). The germline V gene has CDR1 SGHDT and CDR2 FRDEAV. The CDR3 spans 14 residues. Trimming left V 4 bases short and J 3 bases short, with 12 bases between. The sequenced CDR3 bases are TGTGCCAGCAGTCTCCGGGACCTTCAAGACACCCAGTAC. Translation gives CASSLRDLQDTQY. The whole CDR3 sequence is CASSLRDLQDTQYF. Based on the CDR3 plus reference TRBV14 and TRBJ2-5, the full variable domain is EAGVTQSPRYAVLQEGQAVSFWCDPISGHDTLYWYQQPRDQGPQLLVYFRDEAVIDNSQLPSDRFSAVRPKGTNSTLKIQSAKQGDTATYLCASSLRDLQDTQYFGPGTRLLVL.

Worth noting for this clone: Genes and germline are mouse. The sequenced fragment ends 1 residue before the CDR3 boundary, so the rest is inferred from the germline J gene. This chain links TRBV1 with TRBJ2-1; D may be TRBD1 or TRBD2 (6 bases each). V shed 0 bases and J shed 4 bases, with 10 bases lying between them. Germline CDR1 NSQYPW, CDR2 LRSPGD (reference sequence). The CDR3 consists of 15 residues. The CDR3 here is CTCSAEGAQYAEQFF. The covered CDR3 bases are TGCACCTGCAGTGCAGAGGGGGCGCAGTATGCTGAGCAGTTC. Based on the CDR3 plus reference TRBV1 and TRBJ2-1, the full variable domain is VTLLEQNPRWRLVPRGQAVNLRCILKNSQYPWMSWYQQDLQKQLQWLFTLRSPGDKEVKSLPGADYLATRVTDTELRLQVANMSQGRTLYCTCSAEGAQYAEQFFGPGTRLTVL.

About this clone itself: Germline and genes here are mouse. The chain's CDR3 is CTCSAVTGIGQLYF. CDR3 bases read: TGCACCTGCAGTGCAGTAACAGGGATCGGGCAGCTCTAC. This sequence joins TRBV1 and TRBJ2-2, with D possibly matching TRBD1 (6 bases). Read data end 1 residue before the CDR3 end; the end is taken from the germline J gene. Deletions cut 1 base from V and 7 bases from J, with 10 bases between. This CDR3 contains 14 residues. CDR1 is NSQYPW and CDR2 is LRSPGD in the germline V gene (reference sequence). Complete variable domain (other parts from reference TRBV1 and TRBJ2-2): VTLLEQNPRWRLVPRGQAVNLRCILKNSQYPWMSWYQQDLQKQLQWLFTLRSPGDKEVKSLPGADYLATRVTDTELRLQVANMSQGRTLYCTCSAVTGIGQLYFGEGSKLTVL.

Remarks on this clone: Any gene name here is a mouse gene name. The read ends 1 residue early relative to the CDR3; the germline J gene fills the gap. The chain recombines TRBV29 with TRBJ1-5; a possible D gene is TRBD1 (5 bases). Germline V lookup: CDR1 MSHET, CDR2 SYDVDS. The CDR3 runs to 12 residues. Trimming took off 4 bases at V and 4 bases at J, with 5 bases between the two ends. The CDR3 loop is CASSSGNQAPLF. The sequenced part of the CDR3 DNA is TGTGCTAGCAGTTCAGGGAACCAGGCTCCGCTT.

Comment on this clone: All gene names here are mouse names. The missing CDR3 end, 1 residue past where the read stops, is filled in from the germline J gene. The J gene is TRBJ2-4, the V gene TRBV20; D possibly corresponds to TRBD1 (5 bases). Germline CDR1 is GFQATS and CDR2 is STVNSAI. There are 13 residues in the CDR3. Trimming took off 5 bases at V and 0 bases at J, with 9 bases between the two ends. CDR3 region: CGADSPSQNTLYF. The part of the CDR3 DNA that was read is TGTGGTGCTGACAGCCCTAGTCAAAACACCTTGTAC.

Remarks on this clone: The genes and germline here are from mouse. The read comes to an end 1 residue before the CDR3 does, leaving the germline J gene to fill in the end. The chain carries TRBV2 and TRBJ2-4; 7 positions agree with TRBD2. The CDR3 totals 15 residues. CDR1 LGHNA and CDR2 YSYQKL come from the germline V gene. J gave up 0 bases and V 0 bases, and 0 bases lay outside the gene matches. CDR3 sequence: CASSQEGGSQNTLYF. The part of the CDR3 DNA that was read is TGTGCCAGCAGCCAAGAGGGGGGGAGTCAAAACACCTTGTAC.

This clone was seen a few times. Gene names refer to mouse genes. Sequencing ends 1 residue short of the CDR3 end; the germline J gene provides the rest. This chain links TRBV2 with TRBJ1-2; 7 positions match TRBD1. The CDR3 sequence is 15 residues long. Unmatched junction bases numbered 3, after V lost 0 bases and J lost 2 bases. Per the germline V gene, CDR1 is LGHNA and CDR2 is YSYQKL. CDR3 bases read: TGTGCCAGCAGCCAAGAAACAGGGGTGAACTCCGACTACACC. Protein sequence: CASSQETGVNSDYT. The whole CDR3 protein is CASSQETGVNSDYTF.

This clone was seen only once. Gene names follow the mouse nomenclature. Read data end 1 residue before the CDR3 end; the end is taken from the germline J gene. This chain uses TRBV3 with TRBJ2-5, with a possible D match to TRBD1 (6 bases). With 0 bases removed from V and 4 bases from J, the gap between germline ends came to 8 bases. Germline CDR1 and CDR2: SNHLY and FYNGKV (reference sequence). CDR3 length: 14 residues. CDR3 sequence reads: CASSLAGTKDTQYF. Partial CDR3 DNA: TGTGCCAGCAGCTTAGCCGGGACAAAAGACACCCAGTAC. Supplemented by reference TRBV3 and TRBJ2-5, the full variable domain reads GPKVLQIPSHQIIDMGQMVTLNCDPVSNHLYFYWYKQILGQQMEFLVNFYNGKVMEKSKLFKDQFSVERPDGSYFTLKIQPTALEDSAVYFCASSLAGTKDTQYFGPGTRLLVL.

Turning to this clone: Gene names and germline refer to mouse. Sequencing ends 1 residue short of the CDR3 end; the germline J gene provides the rest. The chain combines TRBV5 with TRBJ1-4, with D uncertain. This CDR3 comprises 12 residues. The germline CDR1 and CDR2 sequences are LGHNA and YNLKQL (reference sequence). Trimming cost V 4 bases and J 7 bases, with 7 bases left between them. The covered CDR3 bases are TGTGCCAGCAGCCCCACCCCCGAAAGATTATTT. It codes for CASSPTPERLF. The full CDR3 reads CASSPTPERLFF.

A remark on this clone: Any gene name here is a mouse gene name. The covered CDR3 bases are TGTGCCAGCAGCCCGGACTGGGGGAACTATGCTGAGCAGTTC. As protein: CASSPDWGNYAEQF. The CDR3, in full, reads CASSPDWGNYAEQFF. The chain employs TRBV5 and TRBJ2-1, with 10 bases fitting TRBD2. The CDR3 goes on 1 residue after the read ends, and that part is filled in from the germline J gene. The ends lost 4 bases at V and 1 base at J; junction bases unmatched: 1. Per germline, CDR1 LGHNA and CDR2 YNLKQL (reference sequence). The CDR3 length is 15 residues.

This clone was seen just once. Mouse gene names and germline throughout. The missing CDR3 end, 1 residue past where the read stops, is filled in from the germline J gene. V is TRBV12-1 and J is TRBJ1-4; the D is unclear. The CDR3 is 12 amino acids. Germline CDR1 is SGHSN and CDR2 is HYEKVE. The V and J ends lost 2 bases and 6 bases respectively, with 6 bases between them. The sequenced CDR3 bases are TGTGCCAGCTCTCCCGGGGACGAAAGATTATTT. It specifies CASSPGDERLF. The whole CDR3 is CASSPGDERLFF. The full variable domain, its missing parts supplied by reference TRBV12-1 and TRBJ1-4, is DSGVVQSPRHIIKEKGGRSVLTCIPISGHSNVVWYQQTLGKELKFLIQHYEKVERDKGFLPSRFSVQQFDDYHSEMNMSALELEDSAMYFCASSPGDERLFFGHGTKLSVL.

Details on this clone: Gene names are mouse gene names. The read comes to an end 1 residue before the CDR3 does, leaving the germline J gene to fill in the end. The rearrangement uses TRBV19 and TRBJ1-3; 10 bases agree with TRBD1. Germline V gene sequence: CDR1 FNHDT, CDR2 SITEND (reference sequence). V was pared by 1 base and J by 0 bases, with 7 bases of the junction left unmatched. The CDR3 has 18 amino acids. Incomplete CDR3 DNA: TGTGCCAGCAGTATATGGGGACAGGGGACTAGTTCTGGAAATACGCTCTAT. Residues: CASSIWGQGTSSGNTLY. The whole CDR3 protein reads CASSIWGQGTSSGNTLYF.

On this clone itself: Gene names refer to mouse genes. The read terminates 1 residue ahead of where the CDR3 ends, so the germline J gene completes it. The rearrangement joins TRBV19 to TRBJ2-4; TRBD2 aligns across 8 bases. This CDR3 region has 16 residues. J lost 0 bases, V lost 1 base, and 4 bases had no gene match. Germline V gene sequence: CDR1 FNHDT, CDR2 SITEND (reference sequence). The covered CDR3 bases are TGTGCCAGCAGTATAAGCCTGGGGGGTAGTCAAAACACCTTGTAC. It yields the protein CASSISLGGSQNTLY. The complete CDR3 protein is CASSISLGGSQNTLYF.

As to this clone: Mouse names are used for the genes. The CDR3 goes on 1 residue after the read ends, and that part is filled in from the germline J gene. The chain joins TRBV31 to TRBJ2-1; D remains ambiguous. Germline V gene lookup returns CDR1 GKSSPN and CDR2 SITVG. This CDR3 has 12 amino acids. Trimming stripped 3 bases from V and 4 bases from J, with 7 bases between. CDR3: CAWSLQYAEQFF. The sequenced CDR3 bases are TGTGCCTGGAGCCTTCAGTATGCTGAGCAGTTC.

Points on this clone: Genes and germline are mouse. With the read ending 1 residue before the CDR3 end, the germline J gene is used to fill in that end. The chain combines TRBV20 with TRBJ2-1; 9 bases match TRBD2. The germline CDR1 and CDR2 sequences are GFQATS and STVNSAI. Trimming cost V 6 bases and J 3 bases; bases outside gene matches: 6. This CDR3 has 14 residues. The CDR3 sequence: CGALNWGAYAEQFF. CDR3 DNA (partial): TGTGGTGCGCTCAACTGGGGGGCCTATGCTGAGCAGTTC. The whole variable domain, filled in from reference TRBV20 and TRBJ2-1, reads GALVYQYPRRTICKSGTSMRMECQAVGFQATSVAWYRQSPQKTFELIALSTVNSAIKYEQNFTQEKFPISHPNLSFSSMTVLNAYLEDRGLYLCGALNWGAYAEQFFGPGTRLTVL.

The table lists this clone with a few counts. Mouse gene names apply. The read falls 1 residue short of the CDR3 end, and the missing part is taken from the germline J gene. The chain combines TRBV24 with TRBJ1-3, with D perhaps matching TRBD1 (5 bases). The V end was cut by 4 bases, the J end by 0 bases, with 7 bases between. Per germline, CDR1 KGHTA and CDR2 FRNEEI. There are 14 residues in the CDR3. The covered CDR3 bases are TGTGCCAGCAGTCGACAGACTTCTGGAAATACGCTCTAT. Translated: CASSRQTSGNTLY. The CDR3 reads in full as CASSRQTSGNTLYF.

In the case of this clone: Gene names are the mouse ones. The read gets to within 1 residue of the CDR3 end, and the germline J gene fills in the rest. V and J are TRBV16 and TRBJ1-4; no reliable D call. V was trimmed by 0 bases and J by 5 bases, leaving 4 bases between them. The CDR3 runs 13 residues. Germline lookup yields CDR1 SGHSA and CDR2 FRNQAP. Partial CDR3 DNA: TGTGCAAGCAGCTTAGAGAGAAACGAAAGATTATTT. It encodes CASSLERNERLF. The whole CDR3 is CASSLERNERLFF. Complete variable domain (other parts from reference TRBV16 and TRBJ1-4): NAGVIQTPRHKVTGKGQEATLWCEPISGHSAVFWYRQTIVQGLEFLTYFRNQAPIDDSGMPKERFSAQMPNQSHSTLKIQSTQPQDSAVYLCASSLERNERLFFGHGTKLSVL.

A word on this clone: Mouse gene names apply. The read gets to within 1 residue of the CDR3 end, and the germline J gene fills in the rest. This chain joins TRBV15 and TRBJ1-1; TRBD1 aligns across 9 bases. This CDR3 has 13 amino acids. The V gene end was trimmed by 3 bases and the J gene end by 5 bases; junction bases not matched to a gene: 1. CDR1 is SGHND, CDR2 FRSKSL, per germline. Here the CDR3 reads CASSFGTGTEVFF. The covered CDR3 bases are TGTGCCAGCAGTTTCGGGACAGGGACAGAAGTCTTC.

As for this clone: Germline and genes: mouse. The read ends 1 residue early relative to the CDR3; the germline J gene fills the gap. The V and J genes are TRBV3 and TRBJ2-4; D is unclear. The length of the CDR3 is 12 residues. Germline CDR1 and CDR2: SNHLY and FYNGKV (reference sequence). V lost 5 bases to trimming and J lost 4 bases, with 7 bases between them. CDR3 region: CASSPEKNTLYF. The covered CDR3 bases are TGTGCCAGCAGCCCGGAAAAAAACACCTTGTAC.

This clone was counted only a few times. Gene names refer to mouse genes. CDR3 DNA, as far as it was read: TGTGCCTGCCAGGGGGTTGAACAGTAC. It encodes CACQGVEQY. In full, the CDR3 reads CACQGVEQYF. The chain recombines TRBV31 with TRBJ2-7; 7 nucleotides agree with TRBD1. The read ends 1 residue shy of where the CDR3 ends; the end is completed using the germline J gene. V was pared by 6 bases and J by 6 bases, with 2 bases of the junction left unmatched. Germline CDR1 GKSSPN, CDR2 SITVG. The CDR3 has 10 residues.

Note on this clone: Mouse gene names apply. The read ends 1 residue before the CDR3 terminus; that terminus is restored from the germline J gene. Other DNA sequences in the sample encode the same CDR3. V and J are TRBV4 and TRBJ1-2; no clear D gene. V was clipped by 4 bases and J by 0 bases, with 6 bases between them. CDR1 and CDR2 from the germline V gene are LGHDT and YNNKQL (reference sequence). CDR3 length: 13 residues. CDR3 DNA (partial): TGTGCCAGCAGCTGGACGGCAAACTCCGACTACACC. Translation gives CASSWTANSDYT. The entire CDR3 protein is CASSWTANSDYTF.

As to this clone: These gene names are mouse names. The read stops 1 residue short of the end of the CDR3; the missing end is completed from the germline J gene. This rearrangement joins TRBV16 to TRBJ2-2, with 8 positions matching TRBD2. V lost 1 base to trimming and J lost 0 bases; unmatched junction nucleotides: 1. This CDR3 is 16 amino acids long. Per the germline V gene, CDR1 is SGHSA and CDR2 is FRNQAP. CDR3 DNA (partial): TGTGCAAGCAGCTTAGGGACTGGGCCAAACACCGGGCAGCTCTAC. Protein sequence: CASSLGTGPNTGQLY. The CDR3 in its entirety is CASSLGTGPNTGQLYF. Drawing the rest from reference TRBV16 and TRBJ2-2, the complete variable domain is NAGVIQTPRHKVTGKGQEATLWCEPISGHSAVFWYRQTIVQGLEFLTYFRNQAPIDDSGMPKERFSAQMPNQSHSTLKIQSTQPQDSAVYLCASSLGTGPNTGQLYFGEGSKLTVL.

To note about this clone: Gene names refer to mouse genes. The read ends 1 residue before the CDR3 terminus; that terminus is restored from the germline J gene. The rearrangement joins TRBV12-1 to TRBJ2-5; 10 nucleotides line up with TRBD2. This CDR3 is 14 amino acids long. The V gene end was trimmed by 2 bases and the J gene end by 3 bases; junction bases not matched to a gene: 1. Germline V gene lookup returns CDR1 SGHSN and CDR2 HYEKVE. The sequenced part of the CDR3 DNA is TGTGCCAGCTCTCAGGGACTGGGGCAAGACACCCAGTAC. This gives the protein CASSQGLGQDTQY. The CDR3 as a whole reads CASSQGLGQDTQYF.

Notes on this clone: Each gene name is a mouse one. The sequence runs out 1 residue before the end of the CDR3; the remainder is reconstructed from the germline J gene. The V call is TRBV3, the J call TRBJ2-3, with D perhaps matching TRBD1 or TRBD2 (6 bases each). Germline CDR1 SNHLY, CDR2 FYNGKV (reference sequence). Trimming removed 1 base from V and 2 bases from J, with 7 bases in between. This CDR3 has 14 residues. The CDR3 spells CASSLGGPAETLYF. Incomplete CDR3 DNA: TGTGCCAGCAGCTTAGGGGGGCCTGCAGAAACGCTGTAT.

Regarding this clone: All gene names here are mouse names. The read stops 1 residue short of the end of the CDR3; the missing end is completed from the germline J gene. V gene TRBV16 combines with J gene TRBJ2-5, with TRBD2 identical over 11 bases. V shed 5 bases, J shed 2 bases, and the junction held 6 bases outside the gene matches. The V gene's germline CDR1 is SGHSA and CDR2 FRNQAP. CDR3 length: 16 residues. Partial CDR3 DNA: TGTGCAAGCAGCCCACGGGACTGGGGGACCCAAGACACCCAGTAC. Translation: CASSPRDWGTQDTQY. The CDR3 as a whole reads CASSPRDWGTQDTQYF.

About this clone: The gene names given are mouse names. The CDR3 is cut off 1 residue early in the read; its end comes from the germline J gene. The chain recombines TRBV19 with TRBJ2-3; 9 bases are shared with TRBD2. V was clipped by 5 bases and J by 0 bases; unmatched bases: 4. CDR1 FNHDT and CDR2 SITEND come from the germline V gene (reference sequence). The CDR3 is made up of 15 amino acids. CDR3 DNA, as far as it was read: TGTGCCAGCAGCCCTGGACTGGGGAGTGCAGAAACGCTGTAT. This sequence encodes CASSPGLGSAETLY. The entire CDR3 sequence reads CASSPGLGSAETLYF.